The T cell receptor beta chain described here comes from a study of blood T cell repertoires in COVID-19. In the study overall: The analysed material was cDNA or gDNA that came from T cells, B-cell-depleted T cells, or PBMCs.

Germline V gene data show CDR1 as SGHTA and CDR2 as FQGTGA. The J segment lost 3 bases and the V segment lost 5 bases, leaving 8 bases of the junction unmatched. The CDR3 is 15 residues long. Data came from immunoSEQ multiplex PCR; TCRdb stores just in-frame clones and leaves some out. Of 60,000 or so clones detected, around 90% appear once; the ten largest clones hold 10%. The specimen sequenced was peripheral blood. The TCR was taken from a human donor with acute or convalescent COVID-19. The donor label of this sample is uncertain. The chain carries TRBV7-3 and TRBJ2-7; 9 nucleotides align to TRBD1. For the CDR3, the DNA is TGTGCCAGCAGCATTTCCGGGACAGGGAACTACGAGCAGTACTTC. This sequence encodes CASSISGTGNYEQYF.